Sequencing of this TCR beta chain was carried out in a study of shared clonotypes between healthy human individuals. The wider study: The donors, two women and a few men, were aged 18 to 49. CD8 memory received one plate per donor, CD8 naive two, CD4 memory three and CD4 naive three.

V was shortened by 3 bases and J by 6 bases, with 20 bases between the two germline ends. This CDR3 region has 17 residues. Per germline, CDR1 MGHRA and CDR2 YSYEKL. On this clone: Its antigen is not identified.

Study-wide results and caveats: The donor pool, a small one, limited the genetic and exposure-history diversity represented.

The repertoire was sequenced with immunoSEQ multiplex PCR; TCRdb's copy has only in-frame clones and lacks some. The data hold roughly 2.2 million clones, with about 90% observed a single time. The sequence derives from a man between 18 and 35 years old in good health. Some clones in this sample may be carry-over from other donors' samples. The J gene is TRBJ1-4, the V gene TRBV4-1; no reliable D call. Sequenced sample: naive CD4+ T cells from PBMCs. As for subset: CD45RA+ positively selected. CDR3 in amino acids: CASSQRERIVWDEKLFF. In nucleotides, the CDR3 is TGCGCCAGCAGCCAGAGGGAGCGGATAGTATGGGATGAAAAACTGTTTTTT.